The source of this TCR beta chain is a study of T cell responses to AZD1222 COVID-19 vaccine. Generated by immunoSEQ multiplex PCR, the TCRdb table keeps only in-frame clones and is missing some. This sample has tens of thousands of clones, with roughly 90% found just once. Sequencing used peripheral blood, obtained on day 0 of AZD1222 vaccination. The sequence derives from an adult in good health.

In DNA, the CDR3 is TGTGCCAGCAGCCAAGGGGGGGCCTCTGGTCAGCCCCAGCATTTT. Protein: CASSQGGASGQPQHF. The J gene is TRBJ1-5, the V gene TRBV3-1 (or the pseudogene TRBV3-2), with TRBD1 as a possible D gene (6 bases). V lost 1 base and J lost 6, with 13 bases in between. CDR3 length: 15 amino acids. Germline CDR1 reads LGHDT; CDR2 reads YNNKEL (reference sequence).